This T cell receptor beta chain is drawn from a study of CD8 T cells in Susac syndrome (dated by TCRdb to between 2018 and 2021). For context, the study as a whole: Whether CD8+ T cell activation and differentiation in Susac syndrome was antigen driven was tested using repertoire sequencing. Overall study results and their limits: The TCR sequencing and HLA analysis was acknowledged to have included a relatively small number of individuals.

RNA was extracted using the RNeasy kit, and roughly 0.5 to 1 ug of the RNA was reverse transcribed with random hexamers. The immunoSEQ multiplex PCR assay, which covers 54 Vbeta and 13 Jbeta segments, was used to amplify TCR beta CDR3 regions. Bias from PCR amplification was corrected by using a synthetic template baseline for primer optimization and for computational correction. The authors processed their data as follows. Only productive sequences were kept, with reads annotated to V, D and J genes according to IMGT and analyzed in immunoSEQ Analyzer. To calculate clonality, Shannon entropy was normalized by log2 of the number of productive unique sequences and then subtracted from one. For each patient and control, public and private clones were evaluated within the 100 most prevalent clones. Susac-specific clones were defined as absent from healthy and MS cohorts, some 1,000 published viral clones and other ImmuneACCESS disease sequences. TCRdb applied fastp at Q25 and MiXCR to the public reads, then kept only in-frame beta chains. CDR3 protein duplicates are merged, each entry listing the most common genes and DNA. Clone size and V and J calls follow TCRdb, not the original study. The sample includes hundreds of thousands of distinct CDR3 sequences, with nearly 97% observed a single time. 0.085% to 0.095% of the sample is in the top ten clones.

The count of this clonotype is one. The antigen this receptor binds is unknown. No base quality values were provided; no much bigger clone lies one nucleotide off. On its own, one read is weak support. Looking up the germline V gene (reference sequence) yields CDR1 SEHNR and CDR2 FQNEAQ. V loses 6 bases of germline sequence and J loses 6 bases, and the interval between the two ends is 6 bases. The CDR3 numbers 11 residues from cysteine through phenylalanine. Of all the DNA, just the CDR3 is kept, 33 bases in frame from base 1. High-throughput TCR beta sequencing profiled peripheral blood CD8+ and CD4+ T cells from healthy donors, Susac syndrome patients and multiple sclerosis patients. The multiple sclerosis controls were treatment-naive patients whose relapsing-remitting disease, either stable or active, fulfilled the revised McDonald criteria. Bulk CD8+ and CD4+ T cells were purified by magnetic negative isolation, while CD8+ TEMRA cells were enriched using FACS. Blood was drawn into EDTA tubes, processed within 24 hours, and PBMCs were isolated by density gradient centrifugation. PBMCs intended for TCR sequencing were frozen in liquid nitrogen and were later thawed in a 37 degrees C water bath. The sorted or isolated CD4+, CD8+ and CD8+ TEMRA cells had a purity of 90% or higher.

This clonotype was obtained from a human donor with multiple sclerosis. The sample comprised CD4+ T cells from PBMCs. The sequence links TRBV7-9 to TRBJ1-5; no D gene can be assigned with confidence. Read as DNA, the sequence is TGTGCCAGCAGGGTCAGTCAGCCCCAGCATTTT. The translation is CASRVSQPQHF.